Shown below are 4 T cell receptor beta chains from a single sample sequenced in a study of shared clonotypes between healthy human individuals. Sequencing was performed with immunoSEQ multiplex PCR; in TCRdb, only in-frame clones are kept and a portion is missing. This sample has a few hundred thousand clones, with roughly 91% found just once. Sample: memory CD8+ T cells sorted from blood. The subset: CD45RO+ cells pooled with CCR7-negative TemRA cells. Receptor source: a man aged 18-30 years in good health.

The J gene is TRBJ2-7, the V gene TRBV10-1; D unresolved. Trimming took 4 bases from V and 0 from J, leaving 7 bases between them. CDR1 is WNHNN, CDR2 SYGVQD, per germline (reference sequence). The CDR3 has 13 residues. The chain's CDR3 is CASSVGVSYEQYF. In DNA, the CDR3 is TGCGCCAGCAGTGTTGGCGTCTCCTACGAGCAGTACTTC.

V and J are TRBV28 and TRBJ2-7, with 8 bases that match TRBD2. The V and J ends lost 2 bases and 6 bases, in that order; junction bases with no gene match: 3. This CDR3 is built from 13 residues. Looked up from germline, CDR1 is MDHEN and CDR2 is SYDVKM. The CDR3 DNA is TGTGCCAGCAGTTTACGGGGGGGGCCCGAGCAGTACTTC. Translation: CASSLRGGPEQYF.

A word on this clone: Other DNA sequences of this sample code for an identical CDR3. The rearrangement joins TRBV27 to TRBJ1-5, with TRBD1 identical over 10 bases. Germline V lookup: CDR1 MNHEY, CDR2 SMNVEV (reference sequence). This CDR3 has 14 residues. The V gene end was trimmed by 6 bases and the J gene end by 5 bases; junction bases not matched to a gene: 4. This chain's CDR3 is CASRRQGADQPQHF. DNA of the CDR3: TGTGCCAGCAGACGACAGGGGGCTGATCAGCCCCAGCATTTT.

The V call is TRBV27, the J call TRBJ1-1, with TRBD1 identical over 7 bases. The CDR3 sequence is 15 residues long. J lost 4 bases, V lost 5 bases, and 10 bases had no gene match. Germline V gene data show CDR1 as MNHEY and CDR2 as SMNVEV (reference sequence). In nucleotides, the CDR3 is TGTGCCAGCAGTATAGACAGGGCTGGTGGCACTGAAGCTTTCTTT. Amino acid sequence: CASSIDRAGGTEAFF.